This T cell receptor beta chain was captured by sequencing in a study of T cell responses to AZD1222 COVID-19 vaccine. Per germline, CDR1 MNHEY and CDR2 SVGAGI. V lost 7 bases, J lost 5 bases, and 8 bases stayed unmatched. The CDR3 consists of 15 residues. Clones were sequenced by immunoSEQ multiplex PCR, and TCRdb holds only the in-frame ones, with some missing. The table lists 150,000 to 200,000 clones, roughly 92% of them singletons. The sequence was collected from an adult in good health. The sample in question was peripheral blood, obtained on day 0 of AZD1222 vaccination. The J gene is TRBJ2-5, the V gene TRBV6-5; 12 bases agree with TRBD2. The CDR3 nucleotides are TGTGCCAGCACCCCTAGCGGGAGGGCCTGGGAGACCCAGTACTTC. As protein: CASTPSGRAWETQYF.